This T cell receptor beta chain originates from a study of CD8+ T cells in alopecia areata. Across the study: Treated individuals took tofacitinib by mouth, 5 to 10 mg twice daily. Once tofacitinib had been taken for 6 to 18 months, 6 months off drug followed. General study findings and limits: In lesional scalp, particularly from alopecia totalis/universalis, clonality was higher than in normal scalp.

cDNA reverse transcribed from extracted RNA served as the sequencing template. The repertoire was sequenced with immunoSEQ multiplex PCR; TCRdb's copy has only in-frame clones and lacks some. This sample has about 150,000 clones, with more than 75% found just once. The J segment lost 6 bases and the V segment lost 5 bases, leaving 8 bases of the junction unmatched. CDR1 and CDR2 from the germline V gene are SGHTA and FQGNSA. CDR3 length equals 14 residues. Only one count was recorded for this clone. Its antigen is not identified. Alopecia areata patients had lesional scalp punch biopsies and peripheral blood taken from them.

The chain employs TRBV7-2 and TRBJ2-3; TRBD1 aligns across 7 bases. Sequenced material: CD8+ T cells sorted from blood, taken at week 0. The receptor comes from a human donor with alopecia areata. The DNA for the CDR3 is TGTGCCAGCAGCACCGGACAGGCGGGCGATACGCAGTATTTT. This codes for CASSTGQAGDTQYF.